This T cell receptor (beta chain) was sequenced during a study of blood T cells in healthy people across ages. Overall study findings and caveats: A strong correlation was found between TCR beta diversity and the percentage of naive T cells.

On this clonotype: Its matching antigen is unknown.

The use of a sample-barcoded 5' primer and a J-beta primer mix characterized a second PCR of about 7 to 12 cycles. Per sample, CDR3-containing paired-end reads numbered at least 2.5 million. TCRdb reprocessed the 5' RACE reads with MiXCR, giving one entry per CDR3 protein. This table has 700,000 to 850,000 distinct CDR3 sequences, about 34% appearing once. This CDR3 comprises 13 residues. Trimming shortened V by 5 bases and J by 2 bases, and 9 bases separated the two germline ends. Germline-derived CDR1 and CDR2 are SGHTA and FQGNSA. The sequence was obtained from a man younger than 30 in good health. The sequencing input was blood. The V gene is TRBV7-2, the J gene TRBJ1-2; unclear D gene. The CDR3 sequence is CASSEEFNYGYTF. In nucleotides, the CDR3 is TGTGCCAGCAGCGAAGAGTTCAACTATGGCTACACCTTC.